This T cell receptor beta chain was sequenced for a study of human T cells and chemical hapten exposure. Background on the study: Small pooled library volume differences mainly caused per-sample TCR yield variation.

Study-wide results and caveats: Unchanged with DPC sensitization were TCRs above 1 in 1000 frequency.

Described time point: healthy volunteer bleed at 2 weeks. The authors' total RNA extraction used unfractionated whole blood. The library labeled individual cDNA molecules by adding unique molecular identifiers to them. Methods used by the authors: Per-sample TCR counts ranged from about 23,224 to 750,000, median around 96,000. TCRdb itself ran the RACE reads through MiXCR, one entry per CDR3 protein. The authors' filters were not applied to this entry. This table has 35,000 to 50,000 distinct CDR3 sequences, approximately 4.7% appearing once. Concerning this clonotype itself: Its antigen remains unidentified.

Sequencing was performed on whole blood. This receptor was taken from a female donor in good health. Some clones in this sample may be carry-over from other donors' samples.

The CDR3 bases are TGTGCCAGCAGGGCCCGGTTCTATGTAGGACAGGGGGTCGCAGATACGCAGTATTTT. Residues: CASRARFYVGQGVADTQYF. The chain couples TRBV11-2 to TRBJ2-3; 10 positions match TRBD1. This CDR3 region has 19 residues. CDR1 and CDR2 from the germline V gene are SGHAT and FQNNGV. V lost 6 bases to trimming and J lost 4 bases; unmatched junction nucleotides: 19. Complete variable domain (other parts from reference TRBV11-2 and TRBJ2-3): EAGVAQSPRYKIIEKRQSVAFWCNPISGHATLYWYQQILGQGPKLLIQFQNNGVVDDSQLPKDRFSAERLKGVDSTLKIQPAKLEDSAVYLCASRARFYVGQGVADTQYFGPGTRLTVL.